The 16 T cell receptor beta chains below come from one sample, sequenced in a study of T cell repertoires in cytomegalovirus infection (dated by TCRdb to about 2019). Sequencing relied on an Illumina HiSeq 1500. TCRdb reprocessed the public reads (quality trimming at Q25 with fastp, clone calling with MiXCR) and kept in-frame beta chains. When rows share a CDR3 protein, they turn into one entry using the most common DNA and genes. Across this sample there are 830,000 or so distinct CDR3 sequences, with 32% seen only once. Around 12% of the sample rests with the top ten. Antigen specificity for these receptors is unknown. The treatment or condition tag for this specimen amounts to: in vitro stimulation with specific CMV peptide epitopes to enrich CMV-specific T cells. The sample in question was cultured CD8+ T cells from PBMCs, obtained from culture after CMV antigen stimulation. All receptors derive from a human donor in good health (CMV status not recorded). Some clones in this sample may be carry-over from other donors' samples.

The CDR3 is CASSLGSQKPYYEQYF. CDR3 DNA: TGTGCCAGCAGCTTAGGATCGCAGAAACCTTACTACGAGCAGTACTTC. The genes are TRBV7-8 and TRBJ2-7; no firm D call. This CDR3 has 16 residues. Germline CDR1 is SGHVS and CDR2 is FQNEAQ. V was cut by 1 base and J by 3 bases, with 16 bases left in between.

This clonotype was counted only a few times. The V and J genes are TRBV7-6 and TRBJ2-3; D not certain. The V and J ends lost 4 bases and 0 bases respectively, with 5 bases between them. Germline CDR1 and CDR2: SGHVS and FNYEAQ. The CDR3 runs to 13 residues. CDR3 sequence: CASSSVSTDTQYF. In nucleotides, the CDR3 is TGTGCCAGCAGCTCGGTTAGCACAGATACGCAGTATTTT.

This clonotype was seen a handful of times. V is TRBV7-9 and J is TRBJ2-1; D not certain. The CDR3 is 16 amino acids. The V gene lost 1 base and the J gene lost 2 bases, with 12 bases spanning the gap. Germline CDR1 and CDR2: SEHNR and FQNEAQ (reference sequence). CDR3 nucleotide sequence: TGTGCCAGCAGCTTAGGCAGCCAGAAACCCTACAATGAGCAGTTCTTC. This sequence encodes CASSLGSQKPYNEQFF.

The chain couples TRBV4-3 to TRBJ2-6, with unresolved D. Trimming cost V 3 bases and J 2 bases, with 8 bases left between them. This CDR3 is built from 15 residues. Looked up from germline, CDR1 is LGHNA and CDR2 is YSLEER. The CDR3, as DNA: TGCGCCAGCAGCCAGGAGTGGACTGGGGCCAACGTCCTGACTTTC. Translated: CASSQEWTGANVLTF.

The genes are TRBV7-4 and TRBJ2-1, with D perhaps TRBD1 (6 bases). The germline V gene encodes CDR1 SGHVT and CDR2 SQSDAQ. The CDR3 is 14 amino acids. The ends were cut back, 6 bases at V and 7 bases at J, with 16 bases in the middle. CDR3 in amino acids: CASRPNREWNEQFF. DNA for the CDR3: TGTGCCAGCAGGCCGAACAGGGAGTGGAATGAGCAGTTCTTC.

This clonotype has just a few counts. The chain employs TRBV20-1 and TRBJ2-3, with unresolved D. The CDR3 is made up of 16 amino acids. Germline CDR1 DFQATT, CDR2 SNEGSKA (reference sequence). V dropped 5 bases and J dropped 2 bases, with 20 bases sitting between them. CDR3 loop: CSASTADFLLTDTQYF. CDR3 DNA: TGCAGTGCTTCTACCGCAGACTTCCTCCTCACAGATACGCAGTATTTT.

There are a few counts of this clonotype. This chain uses TRBV2 with TRBJ2-7, with TRBD1 matching over 8 bases. With V trimmed by 5 bases and J by 2 bases, 8 bases remained unmatched. This CDR3 contains 15 residues. CDR1 SNHLY and CDR2 FYNNEI come from the germline V gene. CDR3 region: CASSLFGQGAYEQYF. CDR3 DNA: TGTGCCAGCAGTCTCTTCGGACAGGGAGCCTACGAGCAGTACTTC.

The chain links TRBV20-1 to TRBJ1-2; maybe TRBD1 (6 bases). There are 11 residues in the CDR3. V was clipped by 5 bases and J by 4 bases, with 8 bases between them. CDR1 and CDR2 from the germline V gene are DFQATT and SNEGSKA (reference sequence). Here the CDR3 reads CSAWTAYGYTF. The CDR3, as DNA: TGCAGTGCTTGGACAGCCTATGGCTACACCTTC.

The chain links TRBV7-3 to TRBJ2-1, with D possibly TRBD1 on 5 matching bases. CDR1 is SGHTA, CDR2 FQGTGA, per germline. This CDR3 has 15 residues. V lost 2 bases to trimming and J lost 7 bases, with 15 bases between them. CDR3 coding DNA: TGTGCCAGCAGCTTATTATCAGGGTTGGGGAATGAGCAGTTCTTC. This sequence encodes CASSLLSGLGNEQFF.

This clonotype was seen only a few times. The chain uses TRBV4-1 and TRBJ2-7; D might be TRBD2 (5 bases). V was shortened by 0 bases and J by 4 bases, with 19 bases between the two germline ends. The CDR3 is 17 residues long. Germline assignment: CDR1 MGHRA and CDR2 YSYEKL. In DNA form, the CDR3 reads TGCGCCAGCAGCCAAGAGGCCCCTGACCCGCGGGTTTACGAGCAGTACTTC. As protein: CASSQEAPDPRVYEQYF.

This clonotype has just a few counts. The chain is built from TRBV7-9 and TRBJ1-2, with a possible D match to TRBD1 (6 bases). Trimming pared 1 base from V and 4 bases from J, leaving 13 bases between. The CDR3 has 15 amino acids. In germline, CDR1 is SEHNR, CDR2 FQNEAQ (reference sequence). The CDR3 loop reads CASSLGGRGPYGYTF. The CDR3 DNA reads TGTGCCAGCAGCTTAGGCGGCAGGGGCCCCTATGGCTACACCTTC.

This clonotype has only one observation. The V gene is TRBV15, the J gene TRBJ2-1; 8 bases line up with TRBD2. CDR3 length: 16 residues. Germline V gene sequence: CDR1 LNHNV, CDR2 YYDKDF (reference sequence). V lost 0 bases to trimming and J lost 7 bases; unmatched junction nucleotides: 8. For the CDR3, the DNA is TGTGCCACCAGCAGAGAGACGGGGGGGAGGTGGAATGAGCAGTTCTTC. Residues: CATSRETGGRWNEQFF.

The rearrangement uses TRBV6-2 or TRBV6-3 and TRBJ2-7; TRBD2 aligns across 12 bases. The CDR3 runs 17 residues. Germline V lookup: CDR1 MNHEY, CDR2 SVGEGT. Trimming at V came to 5 bases and at J to 4 bases, leaving 12 bases not matched to a gene. Written as DNA, the CDR3 is TGTGCCAGCAGTGCTTTCCCGGCTAGCGGGGGGGCGTACGAGCAGTACGTC. This translates into CASSAFPASGGAYEQYV.

This clonotype was picked up many times. The rearrangement uses TRBV4-1 and TRBJ2-1; 10 bases align to TRBD2. CDR1 and CDR2 (germline): MGHRA, YSYEKL. V trimming: 4 bases; J trimming: 0 bases; junction bases outside the gene matches: 9. This CDR3 is 18 amino acids long. In nucleotides, the CDR3 is TGCGCCAGCAGCCGAATCGGGACTAGCGCTAGCTCCTACAATGAGCAGTTCTTC. Translation gives CASSRIGTSASSYNEQFF.

The rearrangement uses TRBV23-1 and TRBJ2-1, with D possibly matching TRBD2 (6 bases). TRBV23-1 is known as an ORF, though its function is uncertain. The CDR3 is made up of 11 amino acids. CDR3 protein: CPWWGDDEQFF. For the CDR3, the DNA is TGCCCGTGGTGGGGGGACGATGAGCAGTTCTTC.

The CDR3 DNA follows: TGTGCCAGCAGCCTTGACGGGGGCCCCTCCTACGAGCAGTACGTC. Protein product: CASSLDGGPSYEQYV. The rearrangement links TRBV7-9 to TRBJ2-7; D possibly matches TRBD1 or TRBD2 (6 bases each). Trimming pared 5 bases from V and 0 bases from J, leaving 14 bases between. The CDR3 loop spans 15 amino acids. Germline-derived CDR1 and CDR2 are SEHNR and FQNEAQ (reference sequence).